What follows are 14 T cell receptor beta chains derived from one specimen sequenced in a study of blood T cell repertoires in COVID-19. Using immunoSEQ multiplex PCR, the repertoire was profiled, and TCRdb retains in-frame clones only, with some absent. The sample holds 200,000 to 300,000 clones; roughly 80% are singletons and the top ten take about 8%. The sample was peripheral blood. Source of these receptors: a woman at least 80 years old with acute or convalescent COVID-19.

The chain carries TRBV19 and TRBJ1-5, with D possibly TRBD1 on 6 matching bases. The CDR3 is 15 amino acids. Germline-derived CDR1 and CDR2 are LNHDA and SQIVND (reference sequence). V was clipped by 3 bases and J by 1 base, with 10 bases between them. CDR3: CASSIKGGSNQPQHF. The CDR3 DNA reads as TGTGCCAGTAGTATCAAGGGGGGGAGCAATCAGCCCCAGCATTTT.

There are a few counts of this clone. V is TRBV6-5 and J is TRBJ1-2; TRBD1 might be the D (5 bases). CDR3 size: 12 residues. Germline V gene data show CDR1 as MNHEY and CDR2 as SVGAGI. Trimming took off 6 bases at V and 7 bases at J, with 12 bases between the two ends. DNA for the CDR3: TGTGCCAGCAGGCCGGGGGTTAGTGGCTACACCTTC. Residues: CASRPGVSGYTF.

The chain combines TRBV12-5 with TRBJ1-5; D may be TRBD1 (6 bases). Germline CDR1 is LGHNT and CDR2 is FRNRAP. Trimming shortened V by 3 bases and J by 6 bases, and 6 bases separated the two germline ends. CDR3 length: 12 amino acids. This CDR3 is CASGLGGQPQHF. DNA of the CDR3: TGTGCTAGTGGTTTAGGGGGTCAGCCCCAGCATTTT.

The V call is TRBV15, the J call TRBJ1-4, with 10 bases that match TRBD1. This CDR3 is 15 amino acids long. Germline loops: CDR1 LNHNV, CDR2 YYDKDF (reference sequence). Trimming cost V 3 bases and J 6 bases; bases outside gene matches: 4. CDR3 bases: TGTGCCACCAGCAGGTCCGGGACAGGGGATGAAAAACTGTTTTTT. This encodes CATSRSGTGDEKLFF.

This clone was seen just once. This chain links TRBV28 with TRBJ1-5; 7 bases agree with TRBD1. Per the germline V gene, CDR1 is MDHEN and CDR2 is SYDVKM. J gave up 6 bases and V 2 bases, and 13 bases lay outside the gene matches. The CDR3 has 17 residues. CDR3 amino acids: CASSLGARGGDSQPQHF. CDR3 nucleotide sequence: TGTGCCAGCAGTTTAGGCGCCAGGGGTGGGGACAGTCAGCCCCAGCATTTT.

CDR3 amino acids: CASSQDEGAPQFF. DNA for the CDR3: TGCGCCAGCAGCCAAGATGAGGGAGCGCCTCAGTTCTTC. The chain carries TRBV4-1 and TRBJ2-1; D is perhaps TRBD2 (5 bases). Germline CDR1 is MGHRA and CDR2 is YSYEKL. This CDR3 is 13 amino acids long. Trimming shortened V by 0 bases and J by 13 bases, and 13 bases separated the two germline ends.

The CDR3: CASLSHQETQYF. For the CDR3, the DNA is TGTGCCAGCCTAAGCCATCAAGAGACCCAGTACTTC. The chain is built from TRBV3-1 (or the pseudogene TRBV3-2) and TRBJ2-5; D ambiguous. CDR3 size: 12 residues. The V gene's germline CDR1 is LGHDT and CDR2 YNNKEL (reference sequence). Trimming took off 8 bases at V and 2 bases at J, with 9 bases between the two ends.

This clone was counted once. The V gene is TRBV5-1, the J gene TRBJ2-1; 11 bases align to TRBD2. Trimming cost V 4 bases and J 7 bases; bases outside gene matches: 13. Germline loops: CDR1 SGHRS, CDR2 YFSETQ. The CDR3 has 17 amino acids. CDR3 amino acids: CASSQNPLAGGGNEQFF. For the CDR3, the DNA is TGCGCCAGCAGCCAAAACCCCCTAGCGGGGGGTGGGAATGAGCAGTTCTTC.

The J gene is TRBJ2-4, the V gene TRBV5-4; 8 bases are shared with TRBD2. Per the germline V gene, CDR1 is SGHNT and CDR2 is YYREEE (reference sequence). V shed 4 bases, J shed 1 base, and the junction held 7 bases outside the gene matches. The CDR3 totals 16 residues. The CDR3 spells CASSPGGQGAKNIQYF. The CDR3 bases are TGTGCCAGCAGCCCGGGGGGGCAGGGGGCCAAAAACATTCAGTACTTC.

V is TRBV2 and J is TRBJ2-5; 7 bases are a match to TRBD2. In germline, CDR1 is SNHLY, CDR2 FYNNEI. After removal of 8 bases from V and 0 bases from J, the junction contained 6 bases not matched to a gene. The CDR3 runs to 14 residues. Here the CDR3 reads CASGRGNYQETQYF. The DNA for the CDR3 is TGTGCCAGCGGGAGGGGAAACTACCAAGAGACCCAGTACTTC.

This clone has just a few counts. V usage is TRBV7-2 and J usage is TRBJ1-1; D perhaps matches TRBD1 (6 bases). V was shortened by 2 bases and J by 3 bases, with 19 bases between the two germline ends. This CDR3 comprises 17 residues. The V gene's germline CDR1 is SGHTA and CDR2 FQGNSA. CDR3 region: CASSLPPTGWKDTEAFF. CDR3 nucleotide sequence: TGTGCCAGCAGCTTACCCCCTACAGGGTGGAAGGACACTGAAGCTTTCTTT.

In regard to this clone: The identical CDR3 is also encoded by other nucleotide sequences in the sample. The V gene is TRBV3-1 (or the pseudogene TRBV3-2), the J gene TRBJ1-2; D is perhaps TRBD1 (6 bases). Per the germline V gene, CDR1 is LGHDT and CDR2 is YNNKEL (reference sequence). Trimming took off 1 base at V and 4 bases at J, with 7 bases between the two ends. This CDR3 has 13 amino acids. In DNA form, the CDR3 reads TGTGCCAGCAGCCAAGGGACAGCCTATGGCTACACCTTC. It yields the protein CASSQGTAYGYTF.

The chain recombines TRBV9 with TRBJ1-2; D possibly corresponds to TRBD1 (6 bases). Germline V gene sequence: CDR1 SGDLS, CDR2 YYNGEE. The CDR3 consists of 15 residues. Trimming left V 0 bases short and J 8 bases short, with 17 bases between. CDR3 bases: TGTGCCAGCAGCGTAGATAGAACAGGGTGGGGAGGCTACACCTTC. This sequence encodes CASSVDRTGWGGYTF.

The rearrangement joins TRBV9 to TRBJ2-1; 11 nucleotides line up with TRBD2. Germline CDR1 is SGDLS and CDR2 is YYNGEE. The CDR3 totals 15 residues. The trim removed 0 bases at V and 12 bases at J, leaving 8 bases unmatched. The CDR3 region has the DNA TGTGCCAGCAGCGTAGGAACTAGCGGGAGAACGGCGCAGTTCTTC. It encodes CASSVGTSGRTAQFF.